The 22 T cell receptor beta chains presented below share a single source sample, sequenced in a study of T cell responses to AZD1222 COVID-19 vaccine. Libraries were prepared by immunoSEQ multiplex PCR; TCRdb keeps only in-frame clonotypes and omits some of them. The table includes 110,000 or so clones, just under 90% detected once. The sample consisted of peripheral blood, taken on day 0 of AZD1222 vaccination. All receptors come from an adult in good health.

The chain carries TRBV5-6 and TRBJ1-1; D uncertain. Between the trimmed V and J ends, which lost 1 base and 2 bases, there was a span of 9 bases. The CDR3 totals 14 residues. Germline-derived CDR1 and CDR2 are SGHDT and YYEEEE. In DNA, the CDR3 is TGTGCCAGCAGCTTGCGGAGACTCAACACTGAAGCTTTCTTT. Amino acid sequence: CASSLRRLNTEAFF.

The chain couples TRBV14 to TRBJ1-4, with D unclear. CDR1 is SGHDN, CDR2 FVKESK, per germline. The CDR3 spans 17 residues. V lost 1 base and J 0 bases, leaving 12 bases between the germline ends. This CDR3 is CASSQVGGPTTNEKLFF. The CDR3 nucleotides are TGTGCCAGCAGCCAAGTTGGCGGGCCTACAACTAATGAAAAACTGTTTTTT.

This clone was counted a single time. The chain recombines TRBV6-5 with TRBJ1-3; D is uncertain. Deletions cut 6 bases from V and 8 bases from J, with 11 bases between. The germline CDR1 and CDR2 sequences are MNHEY and SVGAGI. The CDR3 runs to 12 residues. In nucleotides, the CDR3 is TGTGCCAGCAGAAGCCCTGGGGACACCATATATTTT. This codes for CASRSPGDTIYF.

Worth noting for this clone: Other nucleotide sequences in the sample specify the same CDR3. The chain couples TRBV11-3 to TRBJ2-1, with D maybe TRBD2 (5 bases). The CDR3 spans 13 residues. The V end lost 1 base, the J end lost 6 bases, and 7 bases lay between the germline ends. Germline CDR1 SGHNT, CDR2 YENEEA. The CDR3 DNA sequence: TGTGCCAGCAGCTTAGGGGGAGTCAATGAGCAGTTCTTC. As protein: CASSLGGVNEQFF.

J is TRBJ2-7 and V is TRBV29-1; D is unclear. The germline V gene encodes CDR1 SQVTM and CDR2 ANQGSEA. Trimming removed 6 bases from V and 0 bases from J, with 12 bases in between. The CDR3 totals 13 residues. DNA for the CDR3: TGCAGCGTACTTGGGAAGAACTCCTACGAGCAGTACTTC. This gives the protein CSVLGKNSYEQYF.

The V and J genes are TRBV6-1 and TRBJ2-7, with D possibly called TRBD1 or TRBD2 (5 bases each). Trimming took 3 bases from V and 0 from J, leaving 9 bases between them. Germline CDR1 and CDR2: MNHNS and SASEGT. The length of the CDR3 is 14 residues. In DNA form, the CDR3 reads TGTGCCAGCAGTGATCCAGGGAGCTCCTACGAGCAGTACTTC. The encoded protein is CASSDPGSSYEQYF.

In its sample, this clone was seen a few times. The rearrangement uses TRBV28 and TRBJ2-7; tentatively, D is TRBD1 (5 bases). Germline CDR1 MDHEN, CDR2 SYDVKM. Trimming stripped 7 bases from V and 0 bases from J, with 7 bases between. This CDR3 has 12 residues. CDR3 amino acids: CASTDSSYEQYF. CDR3 nucleotides: TGTGCCAGCACCGACAGCTCCTACGAGCAGTACTTC.

The table lists this clone with a few counts. The chain has TRBV2 and TRBJ1-1, with D perhaps TRBD1 (6 bases). CDR3 length: 15 residues. The germline CDR1 and CDR2 sequences are SNHLY and FYNNEI. The V gene lost 7 bases and the J gene lost 1 base, with 16 bases spanning the gap. CDR3: CASKSDRSTNTEAFF. The CDR3 DNA reads as TGTGCCAGCAAGTCGGACAGATCCACGAACACTGAAGCTTTCTTT. The full variable domain, its missing parts supplied by reference TRBV2 and TRBJ1-1, is EPEVTQTPSHQVTQMGQEVILRCVPISNHLYFYWYRQILGQKVEFLVSFYNNEISEKSEIFDDQFSVERPDGSNFTLKIRSTKLEDSAMYFCASKSDRSTNTEAFFGQGTRLTVV.

The rearrangement links TRBV28 to TRBJ1-5, with D hard to call. The germline V gene encodes CDR1 MDHEN and CDR2 SYDVKM. The CDR3 is 14 residues long. V was shortened by 2 bases and J by 3 bases, with 8 bases between the two germline ends. CDR3 bases: TGTGCCAGCAGTTTAGCAACAGTCAATCAGCCCCAGCATTTT. This codes for CASSLATVNQPQHF.

The chain recombines TRBV19 with TRBJ1-1, with unresolved D. CDR1 and CDR2 (germline): LNHDA, SQIVND (reference sequence). Trimming shortened V by 4 bases and J by 1 base, and 7 bases separated the two germline ends. The CDR3 is 13 amino acids. The CDR3 here is CASSNSGNTEAFF. The CDR3 nucleotides read TGTGCCAGTAGTAACTCGGGGAACACTGAAGCTTTCTTT.

This chain uses TRBV4-1 with TRBJ1-6; no definite D call. V lost 1 base and J 13 bases, leaving 2 bases between the germline ends. The CDR3 covers 10 residues. Germline loops: CDR1 MGHRA, CDR2 YSYEKL. The CDR3 DNA reads as TGCGCCAGCAGCCAAGCCCCCCTCCACTTT. This gives the protein CASSQAPLHF.

The rearrangement joins TRBV5-1 to TRBJ2-1; 9 bases align to TRBD1. This CDR3 comprises 15 residues. The junction had 8 bases not matched to a gene; V was cut back by 3 bases and J by 7 bases. The germline V gene encodes CDR1 SGHRS and CDR2 YFSETQ. The CDR3 here is CASSWNSGTGNEQFF. CDR3 sequence (DNA): TGCGCCAGCAGCTGGAACTCCGGGACAGGGAATGAGCAGTTCTTC.

This clone appeared a few times. The chain joins TRBV19 to TRBJ1-1, with 9 positions matching TRBD1. V trimming: 5 bases; J trimming: 10 bases; junction bases outside the gene matches: 5. CDR3 length: 12 amino acids. Germline V gene lookup returns CDR1 LNHDA and CDR2 SQIVND (reference sequence). The CDR3 DNA is TGTGCCAGTAGTTTGGGACAGGGTAGAGCTTTCTTT. It specifies CASSLGQGRAFF.

The V call is TRBV2, the J call TRBJ2-7, with D possibly being TRBD2 (6 bases). Germline CDR1 SNHLY, CDR2 FYNNEI. CDR3 length equals 14 residues. V was cut by 5 bases and J by 6 bases, with 17 bases left in between. The CDR3 spells CASSPLAGGSEQYF. The CDR3 DNA is TGTGCCAGCAGTCCCCTGGCAGGAGGGTCCGAGCAGTACTTC.

This clone was counted a few times. The chain has TRBV28 and TRBJ2-7; possibly TRBD2 for D (6 bases). CDR3 length: 14 residues. The germline gives CDR1 MDHEN, CDR2 SYDVKM. V was cut by 8 bases and J by 2 bases, with 16 bases left in between. The CDR3 DNA reads as TGTGCCAGCCGGAGGTCGGGGGTGACCTACGAGCAGTACTTC. As protein: CASRRSGVTYEQYF.

CDR3 coding DNA: TGTGCCTGGACCTCCCGGGGGGCACTCCGGCAGCCCCAGCATTTT. This gives the protein CAWTSRGALRQPQHF. The chain couples TRBV30 to TRBJ1-5; TRBD1 might be the D (6 bases). Germline CDR1 GTSNPN, CDR2 SVGIG (reference sequence). This CDR3 has 15 amino acids. The germline V and J ends were trimmed by 4 bases and 7 bases, with 20 bases remaining between them.

The V and J genes are TRBV7-2 and TRBJ2-6; weak D call: TRBD2 (5 bases). Trimming left V 1 base short and J 3 bases short, with 7 bases between. Germline V gives CDR1 SGHTA, CDR2 FQGNSA. The CDR3 contains 15 residues. For the CDR3, the DNA is TGTGCCAGCAGCTTAGGAGGGAGTGGGGCCAACGTCCTGACTTTC. It is translated as CASSLGGSGANVLTF. The whole variable domain, remainder taken from reference TRBV7-2 and TRBJ2-6, is GAGVSQSPSNKVTEKGKDVELRCDPISGHTALYWYRQSLGQGLEFLIYFQGNSAPDKSGLPSDRFSAERTGGSVSTLTIQRTQQEDSAVYLCASSLGGSGANVLTFGAGSRLTVL.

The chain is built from TRBV19 and TRBJ2-5; 15 bases are shared with TRBD2. This CDR3 comprises 18 residues. Looked up from germline, CDR1 is LNHDA and CDR2 is SQIVND (reference sequence). V dropped 6 bases and J dropped 2; count of bases not matched to a gene: 10. CDR3 in amino acids: CASSHGLAGGPWQETQYF. For the CDR3, the DNA is TGTGCCAGTAGCCATGGACTAGCGGGAGGGCCGTGGCAAGAGACCCAGTACTTC.

The chain links TRBV6-6 to TRBJ2-7; 7 bases are shared with TRBD2. Trimming took 6 bases from V and 3 from J; bases not matched to a gene: 14. The germline V gene has CDR1 MNHNY and CDR2 SVGAGI (reference sequence). The CDR3 extends over 16 amino acids. CDR3 nucleotides: TGTGCCAGCAGAGATAATGCCCTGGGGGGGGGCTACGAGCAGTACTTC. Amino acids: CASRDNALGGGYEQYF.

The CDR3 sequence: CASRRGGGGREAFF. Here the CDR3 DNA reads TGTGCCAGCAGGCGGGGCGGCGGTGGTAGGGAAGCTTTCTTT. J is TRBJ1-1 and V is TRBV7-8, with D tentatively TRBD1 (5 bases). The CDR3 has 14 residues. V lost 6 bases and J 8 bases, leaving 19 bases between the germline ends. CDR1 SGHVS and CDR2 FQNEAQ come from the germline V gene.

The genes are TRBV5-6 and TRBJ1-1; D gene ambiguous. From germline, CDR1 is SGHDT and CDR2 YYEEEE. The CDR3 spans 13 residues. V dropped 7 bases and J dropped 8 bases, with 18 bases sitting between them. In nucleotides, the CDR3 is TGTGCCAGCCAGCGCGCGGTCTGGCCCGAAGCTTTCTTT. Encoded protein: CASQRAVWPEAFF. Full variable domain (remainder filled in from reference TRBV5-6 and TRBJ1-1): DAGVTQSPTHLIKTRGQQVTLRCSPKSGHDTVSWYQQALGQGPQFIFQYYEEEERQRGNFPDRFSGHQFPNYSSELNVNALLLGDSALYLCASQRAVWPEAFFGQGTRLTVV.

The V call is TRBV4-1, the J call TRBJ2-3, with 9 nucleotides matching TRBD2. CDR1 and CDR2 (germline): MGHRA, YSYEKL. V shed 0 bases and J 6 bases; nucleotides not matched to a gene: 7. The CDR3 sequence is 16 residues long. CDR3 amino acids: CASSQDASGAQDTQYF. The DNA of the CDR3 is TGCGCCAGCAGCCAAGATGCTAGCGGGGCACAGGATACGCAGTATTTT.